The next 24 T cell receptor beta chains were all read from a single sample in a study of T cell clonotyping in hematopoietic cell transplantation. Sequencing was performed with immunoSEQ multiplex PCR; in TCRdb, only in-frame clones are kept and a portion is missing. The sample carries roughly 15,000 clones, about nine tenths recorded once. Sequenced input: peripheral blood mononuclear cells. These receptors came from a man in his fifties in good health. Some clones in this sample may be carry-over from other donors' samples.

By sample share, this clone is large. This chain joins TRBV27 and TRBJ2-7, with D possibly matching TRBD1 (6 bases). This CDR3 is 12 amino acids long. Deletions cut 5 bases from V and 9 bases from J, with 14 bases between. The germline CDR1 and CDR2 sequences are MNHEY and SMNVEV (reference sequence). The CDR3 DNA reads TGTGCCAGCAGTCCCAAGGGGGTACGGCAGTACTTC. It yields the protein CASSPKGVRQYF.

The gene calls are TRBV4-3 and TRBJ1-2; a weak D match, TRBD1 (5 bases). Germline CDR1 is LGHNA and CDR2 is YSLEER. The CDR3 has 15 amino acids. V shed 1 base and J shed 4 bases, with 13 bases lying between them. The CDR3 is CASSQVGALPYGYTF. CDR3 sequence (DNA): TGCGCCAGCAGCCAAGTCGGGGCACTACCCTATGGCTACACCTTC.

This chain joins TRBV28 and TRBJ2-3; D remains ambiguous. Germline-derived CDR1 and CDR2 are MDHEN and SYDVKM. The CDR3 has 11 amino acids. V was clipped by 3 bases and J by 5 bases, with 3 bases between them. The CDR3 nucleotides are TGTGCCAGCAGTTTCGAAGATACGCAGTATTTT. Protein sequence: CASSFEDTQYF.

The CDR3 sequence is CAWSVRISGNTIYF. CDR3 coding DNA: TGTGCCTGGAGTGTAAGGATTTCTGGAAACACCATATATTTT. The gene calls are TRBV30 and TRBJ1-3; no clear D. This CDR3 is built from 14 residues. The germline V gene encodes CDR1 GTSNPN and CDR2 SVGIG (reference sequence). Trimming took 0 bases from V and 1 from J, leaving 7 bases between them.

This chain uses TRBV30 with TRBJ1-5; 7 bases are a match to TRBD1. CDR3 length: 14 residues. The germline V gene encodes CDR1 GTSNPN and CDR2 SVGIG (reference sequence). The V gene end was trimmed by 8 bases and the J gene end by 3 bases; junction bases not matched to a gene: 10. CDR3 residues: CAPERDSYNQPQHF. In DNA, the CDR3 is TGTGCCCCGGAACGGGACAGCTACAATCAGCCCCAGCATTTT.

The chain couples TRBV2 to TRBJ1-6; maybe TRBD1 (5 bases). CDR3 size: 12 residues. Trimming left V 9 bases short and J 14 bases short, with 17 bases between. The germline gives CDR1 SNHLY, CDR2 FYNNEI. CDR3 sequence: CASRDRPLTLHF. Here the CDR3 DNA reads TGTGCCAGTCGGGACCGACCTTTAACCCTCCACTTT.

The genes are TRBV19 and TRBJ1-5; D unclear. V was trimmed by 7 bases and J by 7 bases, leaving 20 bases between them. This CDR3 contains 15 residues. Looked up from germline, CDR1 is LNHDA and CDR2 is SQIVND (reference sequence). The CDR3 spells CASTPSAKRAQPQHF. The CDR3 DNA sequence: TGTGCCAGTACCCCTTCGGCCAAACGAGCCCAGCCCCAGCATTTT.

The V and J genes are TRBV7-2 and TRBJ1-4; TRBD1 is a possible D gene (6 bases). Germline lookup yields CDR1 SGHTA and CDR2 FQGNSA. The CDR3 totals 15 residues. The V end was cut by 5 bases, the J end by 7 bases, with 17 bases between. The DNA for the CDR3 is TGTGCCAGCAGCCCTAGAGGCGGGGGCGGTGAAAAACTGTTTTTT. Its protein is CASSPRGGGGEKLFF.

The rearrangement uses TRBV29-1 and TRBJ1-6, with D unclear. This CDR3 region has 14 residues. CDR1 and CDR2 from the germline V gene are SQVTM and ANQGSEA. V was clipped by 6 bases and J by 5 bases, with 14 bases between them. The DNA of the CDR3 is TGCAGCGTAAGTGCTGGGGTTAATAATTCACCCCTCCACTTT. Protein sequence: CSVSAGVNNSPLHF.

The CDR3 DNA follows: TGTGCCAGCAGCAGTTGCAAGGCTGGGGCCAACGTCCTGACTTTC. Amino acid sequence: CASSSCKAGANVLTF. The chain combines TRBV21-1 with TRBJ2-6. TRBV21-1 is classified as a pseudogene. This CDR3 has 15 amino acids.

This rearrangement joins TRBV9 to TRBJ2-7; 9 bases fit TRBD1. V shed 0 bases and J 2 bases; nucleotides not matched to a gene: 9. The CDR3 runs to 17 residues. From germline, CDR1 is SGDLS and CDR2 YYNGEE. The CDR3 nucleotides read TGTGCCAGCAGCGTAGGCCCGGGGGGACAGGGCACCTACGAGCAGTACTTC. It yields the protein CASSVGPGGQGTYEQYF.

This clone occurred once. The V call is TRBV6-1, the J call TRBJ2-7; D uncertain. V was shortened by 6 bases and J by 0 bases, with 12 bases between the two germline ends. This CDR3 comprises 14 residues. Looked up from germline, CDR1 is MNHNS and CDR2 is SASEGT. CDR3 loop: CASSTGPSSYEQYF. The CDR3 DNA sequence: TGTGCCAGCAGCACGGGCCCGAGCTCCTACGAGCAGTACTTC.

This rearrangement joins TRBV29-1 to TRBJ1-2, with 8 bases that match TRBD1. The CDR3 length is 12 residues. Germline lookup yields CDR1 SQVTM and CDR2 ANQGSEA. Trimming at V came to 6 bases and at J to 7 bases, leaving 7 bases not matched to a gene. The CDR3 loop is CSVLDRGGGYTF. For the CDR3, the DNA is TGCAGCGTCCTTGACAGGGGAGGTGGCTACACCTTC.

CDR3 sequence (DNA): TGTGCCAGCAGCCTATGGATTGATCAGCCCCAGCATTTT. Its translation: CASSLWIDQPQHF. The V and J genes are TRBV7-8 and TRBJ1-5; D remains unclear. Germline values: CDR1 SGHVS, CDR2 FQNEAQ. The CDR3 runs to 13 residues. V was trimmed by 5 bases and J by 5 bases, leaving 10 bases between them.

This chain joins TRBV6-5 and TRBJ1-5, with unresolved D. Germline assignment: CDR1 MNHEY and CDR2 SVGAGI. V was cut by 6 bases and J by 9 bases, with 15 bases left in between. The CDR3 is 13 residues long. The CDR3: CASRRQNAAPQHF. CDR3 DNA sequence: TGTGCCAGCAGGAGGCAAAACGCTGCGCCCCAGCATTTT.

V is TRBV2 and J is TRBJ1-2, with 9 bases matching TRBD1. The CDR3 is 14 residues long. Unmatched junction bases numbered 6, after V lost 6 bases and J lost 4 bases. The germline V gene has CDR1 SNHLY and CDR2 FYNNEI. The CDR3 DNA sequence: TGTGCCAGCAGCGGGGGACAGGGAGGCTATGGCTACACCTTC. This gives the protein CASSGGQGGYGYTF.

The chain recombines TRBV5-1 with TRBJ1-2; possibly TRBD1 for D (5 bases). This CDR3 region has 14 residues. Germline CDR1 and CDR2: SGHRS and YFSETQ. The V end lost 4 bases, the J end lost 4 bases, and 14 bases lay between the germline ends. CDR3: CASSGGTATYGYTF. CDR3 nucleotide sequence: TGCGCCAGCAGCGGCGGGACCGCAACCTATGGCTACACCTTC.

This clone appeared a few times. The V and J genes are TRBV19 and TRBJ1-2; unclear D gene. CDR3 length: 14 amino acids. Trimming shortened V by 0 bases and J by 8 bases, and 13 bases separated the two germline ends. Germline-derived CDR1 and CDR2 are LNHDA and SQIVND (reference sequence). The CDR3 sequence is CASSIELALRGYTF. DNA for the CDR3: TGTGCCAGTAGTATAGAACTTGCGCTCCGGGGCTACACCTTC.

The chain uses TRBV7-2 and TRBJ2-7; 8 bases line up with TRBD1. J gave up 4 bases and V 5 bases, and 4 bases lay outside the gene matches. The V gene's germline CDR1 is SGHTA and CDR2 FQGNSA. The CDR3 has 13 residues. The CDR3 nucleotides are TGTGCCAGCAGCACCAGACAGGGGTACGAGCAGTACTTC. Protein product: CASSTRQGYEQYF.

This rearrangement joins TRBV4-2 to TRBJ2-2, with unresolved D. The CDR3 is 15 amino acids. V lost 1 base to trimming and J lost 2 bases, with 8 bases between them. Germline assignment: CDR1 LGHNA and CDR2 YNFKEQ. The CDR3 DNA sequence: TGTGCCAGCAGCCAAGGGTCAACTAACACCGGGGAGCTGTTTTTT. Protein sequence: CASSQGSTNTGELFF.

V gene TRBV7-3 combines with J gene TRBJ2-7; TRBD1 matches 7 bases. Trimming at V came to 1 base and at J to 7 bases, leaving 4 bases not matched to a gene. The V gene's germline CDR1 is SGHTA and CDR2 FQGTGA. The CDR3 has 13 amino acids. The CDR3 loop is CASSLITGEEQYF. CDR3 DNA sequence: TGTGCCAGCAGCTTAATTACAGGGGAAGAGCAGTACTTC.

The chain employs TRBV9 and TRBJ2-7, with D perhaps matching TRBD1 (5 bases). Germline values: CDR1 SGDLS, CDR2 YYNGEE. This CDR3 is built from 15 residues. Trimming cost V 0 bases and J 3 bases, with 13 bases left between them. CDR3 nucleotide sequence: TGTGCCAGCAGCGTAGCAGACAGTCCAGGCTACGAGCAGTACTTC. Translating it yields CASSVADSPGYEQYF. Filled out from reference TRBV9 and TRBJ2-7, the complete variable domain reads DSGVTQTPKHLITATGQRVTLRCSPRSGDLSVYWYQQSLDQGLQFLIQYYNGEERAKGNILERFSAQQFPDLHSELNLSSLELGDSALYFCASSVADSPGYEQYFGPGTRLTVT.

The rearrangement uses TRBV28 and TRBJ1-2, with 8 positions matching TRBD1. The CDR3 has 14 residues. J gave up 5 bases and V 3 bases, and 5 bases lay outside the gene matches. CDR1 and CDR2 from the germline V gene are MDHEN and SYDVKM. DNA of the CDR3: TGTGCCAGCAGTTTGGACAGGGTGTATTATGGCTACACCTTC. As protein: CASSLDRVYYGYTF.

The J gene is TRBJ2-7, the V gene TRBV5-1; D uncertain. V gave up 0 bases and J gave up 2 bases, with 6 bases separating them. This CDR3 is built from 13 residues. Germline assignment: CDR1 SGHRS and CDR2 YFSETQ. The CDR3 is CASSLEQPYEQYF. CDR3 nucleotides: TGCGCCAGCAGCTTGGAACAGCCCTACGAGCAGTACTTC.